The clone carrying this T cell receptor (beta chain) came up a few times. What it binds is not known. The sample belongs to a study of T cell responses to AZD1222 COVID-19 vaccine. The CDR3 runs to 14 residues. CDR1 is SGHTA, CDR2 FQGNSA, per germline. V shed 3 bases and J shed 3 bases, with 8 bases lying between them. Study results and limitations: Within unmutated variant regions lay the reported targets of nearly half of spike-specific TCRs. Baseline testing showed seropositivity in only five to seven AZD1222 recipients. Across the whole spike, CD4 TCRs peaked at regions 160-218 and 743-854.

Clones were sequenced by immunoSEQ multiplex PCR, and TCRdb holds only the in-frame ones, with some missing. The sample yields 60,000 to 100,000 clones, under 95% seen once. The clonotype originates from an adult in good health. The starting material was peripheral blood, obtained on day 0 of MenACWY control vaccination. The V and J genes are TRBV7-2 and TRBJ1-4; no clear D gene. CDR3 nucleotides: TGTGCCAGCAGCTTCTCCGGGGCTAATGAAAAACTGTTTTTT. Translation: CASSFSGANEKLFF.